This is a list of T cell receptor beta chains from one sample in a study of blood T cell repertoires in COVID-19. TCRdb's table, derived via immunoSEQ multiplex PCR, lists solely in-frame clones and lacks some. Of about 160,000 clones listed, roughly 90% are singletons. Sequencing was carried out using peripheral blood. All receptors derive from a man aged 45-60 years with acute or convalescent COVID-19. Both conserved end residues are part of each CDR3. D genes are given only for firm matches. Size values are once, few and many counts, or a class for expanded clones, and some rows have none.

D	size	V	J	DNA	CDR3
.	.	TRBV7-8	TRBJ1-4	TGTGCCAGCAGCAAAGAGGGAGCAACTAATGAAAAACTGTTTTTT	CASSKEGATNEKLFF
.	.	TRBV19	TRBJ1-1	TGTGCCAGTAGTCCACGTCGTCTCGGGGGGTTGAACACTGAAGCTTTCTTT	CASSPRRLGGLNTEAFF
.	few	TRBV4-2	TRBJ2-6	TGTGCCAGCAGCCCATCATTGGCAATTGGGGCCAACGTCCTGACTTTC	CASSPSLAIGANVLTF
.	.	TRBV30	TRBJ2-1	TGTGCCTCTAGCCGGGGGAACAATGAGCAGTTCTTC	CASSRGNNEQFF
TRBD1	.	TRBV5-1	TRBJ2-7	TGCGCCAGCAGCTTCAGGGGGCACGAGCAGTACTTC	CASSFRGHEQYF
TRBD1	.	TRBV19	TRBJ2-3	TGTGCCAGTAGCGGGACAGGGTCAGATACGCAGTATTTT	CASSGTGSDTQYF
TRBD2	.	TRBV7-6	TRBJ2-1	TGTGCCAGCAGCTTCGTTAGCGGGGGGGCCAATGAGCAGTTCTTC	CASSFVSGGANEQFF
TRBD1	.	TRBV28	TRBJ2-3	TGTGCCAGCAGTTCACAAACAGGGGCCACAGATACGCAGTATTTT	CASSSQTGATDTQYF
.	once	TRBV7-6	TRBJ1-4	TGTGCCAGCAGGGGGCTAGGAGAAAAACTGTTTTTT	CASRGLGEKLFF
TRBD2	.	TRBV7-9	TRBJ2-2	TGTGCCAGCAGCTTAGGGCTAGCGGATAACACCGGGGAGCTGTTTTTT	CASSLGLADNTGELFF
TRBD1	.	TRBV11-2	TRBJ1-1	TGTGCCAGCAGCTCCTCGACAGGGGGCGAAGCTTTCTTT	CASSSSTGGEAFF
.	.	TRBV7-6	TRBJ2-7	TGTGCCAGCAGCTTAGAGCCAGGTTCCTACGAGCAGTACTTC	CASSLEPGSYEQYF
TRBD1	.	TRBV2	TRBJ2-5	TGTGCCAGCAGCAAGGACAGGGGAGGGAGTGGAGAGACCCAGTACTTC	CASSKDRGGSGETQYF
TRBD1	.	TRBV3-1/TRBV3-2	TRBJ1-1	TGTGCCAGCAGCCAAGGGGACAGGATGAACACTGAAGCTTTCTTT	CASSQGDRMNTEAFF
.	.	TRBV3-1/TRBV3-2	TRBJ2-7	TGTGCCAGCAGCCAAGCCGGTTACGAGCAGTACTTC	CASSQAGYEQYF
TRBD2	.	TRBV4-2	TRBJ2-5	TGTGCCAGCAGCCAGACGGGGTCGGGGGGGCTTGAGACCCAGTACTTC	CASSQTGSGGLETQYF
TRBD2	.	TRBV7-9	TRBJ2-1	TGTGCCAAGGGACTAGAGGGAAGCTCCTACAATGAGCAGTTCTTC	CAKGLEGSSYNEQFF
.	.	TRBV20-1	TRBJ2-3	TGCAGTACTACTAGCACAGATACGCAGTATTTT	CSTTSTDTQYF
TRBD1	.	TRBV28	TRBJ2-1	TGTGCCAGCATCGGGACAGGGGTCGATGAGCAGTTCTTC	CASIGTGVDEQFF
TRBD2	.	TRBV10-3	TRBJ2-1	TGTGCCATCAGTCTTAGCGGGATCGACCACAATGAGCAGTTCTTC	CAISLSGIDHNEQFF
.	.	TRBV4-3	TRBJ1-3	TGCGCCAGCAGCCAAGAGCCGGAGGGAAGCTCTGGAAACACCATATATTTT	CASSQEPEGSSGNTIYF
TRBD1	.	TRBV7-9	TRBJ1-2	TGTGCCAGCAGCCCTCGGGACAGTAACTATGGCTACACCTTC	CASSPRDSNYGYTF
.	.	TRBV27	TRBJ1-2	TGTGCCAGCAGGAGAACCGGAGCCTACGGCTACACCTTC	CASRRTGAYGYTF
TRBD2	.	TRBV3-1/TRBV3-2	TRBJ2-5	TGTGCCAGCAGCCGCACTAGCGGGGAGCCGGGGGAGACCCAGTACTTC	CASSRTSGEPGETQYF
.	.	TRBV29-1	TRBJ2-1	TGCAGCGTTGTTCAGGGCTACAATGAGCAGTTCTTC	CSVVQGYNEQFF
.	once	TRBV7-9	TRBJ1-4	TGTGCCAGCAGCTTAGACGCCGACAGAGATTCGGAAAAACTGTTTTTT	CASSLDADRDSEKLFF
.	once	TRBV4-2	TRBJ2-2	TGTGCCAGCAGCCCGACACGGGGGACGAACACCGGGGAGCTGTTTTTT	CASSPTRGTNTGELFF
TRBD1	.	TRBV6-5	TRBJ1-6	TGTGCCAGCAGCGACAGGGATTATTCACCCCTCCACTTT	CASSDRDYSPLHF
TRBD1	.	TRBV6-5	TRBJ1-1	TGTGCCAGCAGCCCACAGGGGGGCACTGAAGCTTTCTTT	CASSPQGGTEAFF
.	.	TRBV28	TRBJ1-6	TGTGCCAGCACCCAGCGGGGGTCTAATTCACCCCTCCACTTT	CASTQRGSNSPLHF
.	.	TRBV7-9	TRBJ2-7	TGTGCCAGCAATTTCCGAGACTACGAGCAGTACTTC	CASNFRDYEQYF
.	few	TRBV6-1	TRBJ1-2	TGTGCCAGCAGTGACGCGGGGGGATACTATGGCTACACCTTC	CASSDAGGYYGYTF
.	.	TRBV28	TRBJ1-6	TGTGCCAGCAGTGCTCCGGACAGTTATAATTCACCCCTCCACTTT	CASSAPDSYNSPLHF
.	.	TRBV5-1	TRBJ2-1	TGCGCCAGCAGCTTCCGCGTTAGACAGTCGAACAATGAGCAGTTCTTC	CASSFRVRQSNNEQFF
.	once	TRBV29-1	TRBJ2-2	TGCAGCGCCGACAGTGGGAACACCGGGGAGCTGTTTTTT	CSADSGNTGELFF
.	.	TRBV3-1/TRBV3-2	TRBJ2-1	TGTGCCAGCAGCCACGGGACTTACAATGAGCAGTTCTTC	CASSHGTYNEQFF
.	.	TRBV7-9	TRBJ2-3	TGTGCCAGCAACCCCCCTCTGGACAGAGCGTTAGATACGCAGTATTTT	CASNPPLDRALDTQYF
TRBD1	.	TRBV6-5	TRBJ1-2	TGTGCCAGCAGTTACCGGGACAGGGACATTTATGGCTACACCTTC	CASSYRDRDIYGYTF
.	once	TRBV6-5	TRBJ1-5	TGTGCCAGCAGTTACCGCCAGGGCAATCAGCCCCAGCATTTT	CASSYRQGNQPQHF
.	.	TRBV28	TRBJ1-2	TGTGCCAGCACCCAGGGACTCAACTATGGCTACACCTTC	CASTQGLNYGYTF
.	.	TRBV7-8	TRBJ1-6	TGTGCCAGCAGCCCCAAAAGTGGGAGCTCCTATAATTCACCCCTCCACTTT	CASSPKSGSSYNSPLHF
.	.	TRBV2	TRBJ1-6	TGTGCCAGCAGTGAAGCGCCAGGGTGGAATTCACCCCTCCACTTT	CASSEAPGWNSPLHF
TRBD1	few	TRBV28	TRBJ1-6	TGTGCCAGCAGTCCCTCACCCGGGGACCGGACAGGGGGTAATTCACCCCTCCACTTT	CASSPSPGDRTGGNSPLHF